This T cell receptor beta chain was sequenced during a study of blood T cell repertoires in COVID-19. Assay: immunoSEQ multiplex PCR; the TCRdb copy retains only in-frame clones and omits some. The sample yields around 150,000 clones, over 70% seen once. Those enrolled, adults aged roughly 18 to 100 years, came from about two dozen US areas. Which cohort a participant joined came from the clinical history participants gave. The CDR3 extends over 13 amino acids. CDR1 is LNHDA and CDR2 is SQIVND in the germline V gene (reference sequence). V shed 2 bases and J shed 4 bases, with 8 bases lying between them.

The chain carries TRBV19 and TRBJ1-1, with no clear D. Source material: PBMCs or T cells enriched from blood (not recorded which). The TCR comes from a man aged 50 to 60 who had recovered from COVID-19. The CDR3 nucleotides read TGTGCCAGTAGTATAACCTGGGCCACTGAAGCTTTCTTT. This encodes CASSITWATEAFF. Combining the CDR3 with reference TRBV19 and TRBJ1-1 gives the whole variable domain DGGITQSPKYLFRKEGQNVTLSCEQNLNHDAMYWYRQDPGQGLRLIYYSQIVNDFQKGDIAEGYSVSREKKESFPLTVTSAQKNPTAFYLCASSITWATEAFFGQGTRLTVV.